The 14 T cell receptor beta chains below come from one sample, sequenced in a study of response to subunit inactivated influenza vaccine. TCRdb itself ran the RT-PCR reads through MiXCR, one entry per CDR3 protein. Here the sample spans around 490,000 distinct CDR3 sequences, 6% to 9% being singletons. The specimen was PBMCs from blood, collected around 2 years after vaccination. These receptors were obtained from a man between 50 and 70 years old who received an inactivated influenza vaccine.

This clonotype was picked up a small number of times. This CDR3 is CSASPSLFF. CDR3 bases: TGCAGTGCTAGCCCCTCTCTGTTCTTC. The chain has TRBV20-1 and TRBJ2-1; D is unresolved. The CDR3 sequence is 9 residues long. Germline-derived CDR1 and CDR2 are DFQATT and SNEGSKA (reference sequence). V lost 3 bases to trimming and J lost 15 bases, with 9 bases between them.

This clonotype was counted a few times. The genes are TRBV9 and TRBJ1-3, with D tentatively TRBD1 (6 bases). Germline V gene lookup returns CDR1 SGDLS and CDR2 YYNGEE. V gave up 0 bases and J gave up 2 bases, with 6 bases separating them. CDR3 length equals 14 residues. Here the CDR3 reads CASSVAGAGNTIYF. The CDR3 DNA is TGTGCCAGCAGCGTAGCAGGGGCTGGAAACACCATATATTTT.

This clonotype was observed a few times. The rearrangement links TRBV14 to TRBJ2-5; tentative D call: TRBD1 (6 bases). Germline-derived CDR1 and CDR2 are SGHDN and FVKESK. Trimming left V 4 bases short and J 4 bases short, with 13 bases between. The CDR3 runs 14 residues. Here the CDR3 reads CASSPRQAGETQYF. The CDR3 bases are TGTGCCAGCAGCCCTCGACAGGCCGGAGAGACCCAGTACTTC.

This clonotype was recorded many times. This chain joins TRBV6-5 and TRBJ1-2, with 7 bases identical to TRBD1. V lost 4 bases and J lost 14; bases outside the gene matches: 10. Germline-derived CDR1 and CDR2 are MNHEY and SVGAGI. This CDR3 has 12 residues. The CDR3 bases are TGTGCCAGCAGTTCTCCCCGACAGGGTTGGACCTTC. Amino acid sequence: CASSSPRQGWTF.

DNA for the CDR3: TGTGCCATCAGTGAAGAAGGGGCGGTAGGCTACACCTTC. Its protein is CAISEEGAVGYTF. This chain uses TRBV10-3 with TRBJ1-2; possible D gene TRBD1, 5 bases. There are 13 residues in the CDR3. CDR1 is ENHRY and CDR2 is SYGVKD in the germline V gene. The V end was cut by 3 bases, the J end by 8 bases, with 13 bases between.

The V gene is TRBV12-3 or TRBV12-4, the J gene TRBJ2-2; D unresolved. The CDR3 consists of 15 residues. The V gene lost 0 bases and the J gene lost 4 bases, with 9 bases spanning the gap. CDR3 sequence: CASSLALDRTGELFF. The CDR3 nucleotides are TGTGCCAGCAGTTTAGCGCTGGACCGCACCGGGGAGCTGTTTTTT.

The chain has TRBV20-1 and TRBJ2-3; TRBD1 matches 7 bases. Looked up from germline, CDR1 is DFQATT and CDR2 is SNEGSKA (reference sequence). The CDR3 is 14 residues long. The CDR3 sequence: CSAHGTASTDTQYF. CDR3 in DNA: TGCAGCGCTCACGGGACAGCTAGCACAGATACGCAGTATTTT.

Many counts were recorded for this clonotype. J is TRBJ2-7 and V is TRBV6-2 or TRBV6-3, with D perhaps assigned TRBD1 or TRBD2 (6 bases each). The CDR3 has 15 residues. V dropped 0 bases and J dropped 2 bases, with 11 bases sitting between them. Germline V CDR1 and CDR2: MNHEY, SVGEGT. CDR3 bases: TGTGCCAGCAGTTACTCGATGGGGGGCGCCTACGAGCAGTACTTC. Translating gives CASSYSMGGAYEQYF.

The chain couples TRBV6-7 to TRBJ1-2; a weak D match, TRBD1 (6 bases). TRBV6-7 is annotated as an ORF whose role is uncertain. Trimming left V 5 bases short and J 4 bases short, with 17 bases between. CDR3 length: 15 amino acids. CDR3 in amino acids: CASSPRKQGPYGYTF. In nucleotides, the CDR3 is TGTGCCAGCAGTCCACGAAAACAGGGCCCCTATGGCTACACCTTC.

The table lists this clonotype with many counts. The chain carries TRBV6-6 and TRBJ1-5; D gene unclear. Trimming shortened V by 6 bases and J by 4 bases, and 10 bases separated the two germline ends. The CDR3 extends over 13 amino acids. CDR1 MNHNY and CDR2 SVGAGI come from the germline V gene (reference sequence). CDR3 nucleotide sequence: TGTGCCAGCAGAGGACGGGAGAATCAGCCCCAGCATTTT. Translating gives CASRGRENQPQHF.

The sample holds many counts of this clonotype. This chain uses TRBV5-1 with TRBJ2-7, with 8 positions matching TRBD2. The V and J ends lost 4 bases and 0 bases, in that order; junction bases with no gene match: 9. From germline, CDR1 is SGHRS and CDR2 YFSETQ. This CDR3 comprises 16 residues. The CDR3 nucleotides are TGCGCCAGCAGCCCGGGGGGGACCGGGAGCTCCTACGAGCAGTACTTC. Protein sequence: CASSPGGTGSSYEQYF.

This clonotype was detected only once. The chain uses TRBV20-1 and TRBJ2-1; 7 nucleotides line up with TRBD1. Germline assignment: CDR1 DFQATT and CDR2 SNEGSKA (reference sequence). Unmatched junction bases numbered 9, after V lost 3 bases and J lost 4 bases. The CDR3 has 15 amino acids. The CDR3 is CSASPDRAPYNEQFF. The CDR3 DNA reads TGCAGTGCTAGCCCCGACAGGGCCCCTTACAATGAGCAGTTCTTC.

The table lists this clonotype with a few counts. The rearrangement links TRBV6-1 to TRBJ2-3, with D maybe TRBD2 (5 bases). The V end lost 6 bases, the J end lost 2 bases, and 15 bases lay between the germline ends. The CDR3 has 15 amino acids. Germline V lookup: CDR1 MNHNS, CDR2 SASEGT. The CDR3 DNA is TGTGCCAGCAGCCTCGGGGTTGTCGCCACAGATACGCAGTATTTT. This codes for CASSLGVVATDTQYF.

This clonotype was recorded many times. V gene TRBV11-2 combines with J gene TRBJ2-3; D possibly corresponds to TRBD2 (5 bases). The CDR3 loop spans 13 amino acids. The V end was cut by 6 bases, the J end by 2 bases, with 9 bases between. CDR1 and CDR2 (germline): SGHAT, FQNNGV. The CDR3 DNA follows: TGTGCCAGCAGTACGGGGAACACAGATACGCAGTATTTT. Its protein product is CASSTGNTDTQYF.